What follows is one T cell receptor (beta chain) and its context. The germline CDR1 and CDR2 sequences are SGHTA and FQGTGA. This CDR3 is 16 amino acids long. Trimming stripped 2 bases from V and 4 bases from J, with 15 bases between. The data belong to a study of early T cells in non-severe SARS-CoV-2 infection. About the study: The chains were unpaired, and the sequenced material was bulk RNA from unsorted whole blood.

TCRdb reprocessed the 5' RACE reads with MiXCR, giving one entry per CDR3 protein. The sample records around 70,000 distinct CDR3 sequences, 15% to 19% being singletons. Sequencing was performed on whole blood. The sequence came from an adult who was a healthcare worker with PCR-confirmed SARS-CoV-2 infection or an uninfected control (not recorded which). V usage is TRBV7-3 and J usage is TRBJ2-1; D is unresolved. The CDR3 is CASSLDQASRYNEQFF. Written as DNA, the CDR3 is TGTGCCAGCAGCTTAGATCAGGCCTCAAGATACAATGAGCAGTTCTTC.